The T cell receptor beta chain described here comes from a study of T cell responses to AZD1222 COVID-19 vaccine. Comments on this clone: Its antigen is unidentified.

TCRdb keeps only in-frame clones here, not all; method: immunoSEQ multiplex PCR. The data show around 130,000 clones, 86% seen once. The germline CDR1 and CDR2 sequences are SGHAT and FQNNGV. V shed 5 bases, J shed 2 bases, and the junction held 3 bases outside the gene matches. This CDR3 has 14 residues. Findings of the study overall: It should be noted that donors were predominantly white British and more often female, and clonal diversity was possibly underestimated. Regions 160-218 and 743-854 held dominance among vaccine-associated CD4 TCRs, which spanned spike. After two AZD1222 doses, spike-specific TCR breadth and depth rose versus day 0. Epitopes outside B.1.351 and B.1.1.7 mutated regions reportedly drew nearly half of spike TCRs.

The TCR comes from an adult in good health. The rearrangement uses TRBV11-2 and TRBJ2-7; 10 bases are shared with TRBD2. The sequencing here drew on peripheral blood, taken on day 0 of AZD1222 vaccination. Here the CDR3 reads CASSPSGGAYEQYF. CDR3 sequence (DNA): TGTGCCAGCAGCCCTAGCGGGGGAGCCTACGAGCAGTACTTC.